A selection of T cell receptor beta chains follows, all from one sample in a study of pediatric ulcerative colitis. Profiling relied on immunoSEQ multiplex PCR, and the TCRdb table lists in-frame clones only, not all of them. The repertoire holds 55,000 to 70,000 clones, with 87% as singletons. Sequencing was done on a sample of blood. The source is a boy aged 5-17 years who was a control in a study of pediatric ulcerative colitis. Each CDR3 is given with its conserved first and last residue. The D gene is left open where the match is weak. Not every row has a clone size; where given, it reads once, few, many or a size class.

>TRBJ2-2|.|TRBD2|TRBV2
CATSPSGGNTGELFF
TGTGCCACCAGCCCTAGCGGGGGGAACACCGGGGAGCTGTTTTTT
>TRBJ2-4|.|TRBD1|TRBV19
CASSIRRLRQGATKNIQYF
TGTGCCAGTAGTATTCGTCGGTTGAGGCAGGGGGCAACCAAAAACATTCAGTACTTC
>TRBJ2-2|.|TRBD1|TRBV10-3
CAIKLDRAELFF
TGTGCCATCAAACTGGACAGGGCGGAGCTGTTTTTT
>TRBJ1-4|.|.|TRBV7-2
CASSRGRDNEKLFF
TGTGCCAGCAGCCGAGGACGGGATAATGAAAAACTGTTTTTT
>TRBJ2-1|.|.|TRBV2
CASSSGPYNEQFF
TGTGCCAGCAGCTCCGGGCCATACAATGAGCAGTTCTTC
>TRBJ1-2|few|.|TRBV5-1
CASSPELGRSYTF
TGCGCCAGCAGCCCGGAACTGGGCCGGAGCTACACCTTC
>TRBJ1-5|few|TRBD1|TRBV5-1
CASSAGTGVQPQHF
TGCGCCAGCAGCGCCGGGACAGGGGTTCAGCCCCAGCATTTT
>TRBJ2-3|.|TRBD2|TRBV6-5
CASSYSSSGGAGTQYF
TGTGCCAGCAGTTACTCGTCCAGCGGGGGGGCCGGTACGCAGTATTTT
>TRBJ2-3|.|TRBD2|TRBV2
CASSVAGGPTDTQYF
TGTGCCAGCAGTGTGGCGGGAGGGCCTACAGATACGCAGTATTTT
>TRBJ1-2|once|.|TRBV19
CASMAVPIGGYTF
TGTGCCAGTATGGCAGTCCCGATTGGGGGCTACACCTTC
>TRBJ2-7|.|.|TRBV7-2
CASSFPPGEQYF
TGTGCCAGCAGTTTCCCCCCGGGGGAGCAGTACTTC
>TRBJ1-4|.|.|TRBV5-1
CASSLATLSGLNEKLFF
TGCGCCAGCAGCTTGGCAACTTTGTCAGGTCTTAATGAAAAACTGTTTTTT
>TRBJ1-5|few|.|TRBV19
CASNKQPQHF
TGTGCCAGTAATAAGCAGCCCCAGCATTTT
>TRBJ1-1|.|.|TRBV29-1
CSVDGQVNTEAFF
TGCAGCGTTGATGGGCAGGTGAACACTGAAGCTTTCTTT
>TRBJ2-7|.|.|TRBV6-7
CASSYSSGAGSASHYEQYF
TGTGCCAGCAGTTACTCTTCAGGCGCGGGTAGTGCAAGTCACTACGAGCAGTACTTC
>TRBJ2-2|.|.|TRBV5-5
CASSMISNTGELFF
TGTGCCAGCAGCATGATCAGCAACACCGGGGAGCTGTTTTTT
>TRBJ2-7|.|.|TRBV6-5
CASSYQDSQRYEQYF
TGTGCCAGCAGTTATCAGGACAGCCAAAGGTACGAGCAGTACTTC
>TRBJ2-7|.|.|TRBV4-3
CASSQEDTHYEQYF
TGCGCCAGCAGCCAGGAGGACACACACTACGAGCAGTACTTC
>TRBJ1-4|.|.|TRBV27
CASSFLGENNEKLFF
TGTGCCAGCAGTTTCTTGGGGGAAAATAATGAAAAACTGTTTTTT
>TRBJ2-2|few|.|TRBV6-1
CASRNTDTGELFF
TGTGCCAGCAGGAACACCGACACCGGGGAGCTGTTTTTT
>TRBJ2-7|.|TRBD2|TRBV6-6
CASSYLGEGYEQYF
TGTGCCAGCAGTTACTTGGGGGAGGGCTACGAGCAGTACTTC
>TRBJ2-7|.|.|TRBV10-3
CAISEGLLSYEQYF
TGTGCCATCAGTGAAGGACTCCTTTCCTACGAGCAGTACTTC
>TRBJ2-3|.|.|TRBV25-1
CASSEYPQGTDTQYF
TGTGCCAGCAGTGAATATCCCCAGGGCACAGATACGCAGTATTTT
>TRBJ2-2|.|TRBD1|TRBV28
CASSPGGTGLGTGELFF
TGTGCCAGCAGTCCCGGTGGGACAGGGCTAGGAACCGGGGAGCTGTTTTTT
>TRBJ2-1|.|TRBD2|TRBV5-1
CASREIAGGLNEQFF
TGCGCCAGCAGAGAGATAGCGGGGGGCCTCAATGAGCAGTTCTTC
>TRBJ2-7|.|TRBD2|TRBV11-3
CASSPGREGPEQYF
TGTGCCAGCAGCCCCGGGCGGGAGGGCCCCGAGCAGTACTTC
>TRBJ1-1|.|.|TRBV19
CASSIVGTPSNTEAFF
TGTGCCAGTAGTATAGTTGGGACACCGTCGAACACTGAAGCTTTCTTT
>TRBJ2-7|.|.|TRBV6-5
CASSYDIGAEQYF
TGTGCCAGCAGTTACGATATAGGGGCCGAGCAGTACTTT
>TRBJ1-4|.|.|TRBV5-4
CASSLRGATNEKLFF
TGTGCCAGCAGCCTGCGGGGGGCAACTAATGAAAAACTGTTTTTT
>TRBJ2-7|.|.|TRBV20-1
CSASFSAEQYF
TGCAGTGCTAGTTTTTCGGCAGAGCAGTACTTC
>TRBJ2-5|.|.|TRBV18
CASSPPAQETQYF
TGTGCCAGCTCACCACCGGCCCAAGAGACCCAGTACTTC
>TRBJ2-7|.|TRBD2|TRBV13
CASSPGRVPGHEQYF
TGTGCCAGCAGCCCGGGGAGGGTCCCAGGCCACGAGCAGTACTTC
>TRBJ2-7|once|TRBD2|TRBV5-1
CASGRTSGSYEQYF
TGCGCCAGTGGTAGGACTAGCGGGAGCTACGAGCAGTACTTC
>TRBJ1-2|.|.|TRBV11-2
CASSSGGTANYGYTF
TGTGCCAGCAGCTCGGGGGGGACGGCTAACTATGGCTACACCTTC
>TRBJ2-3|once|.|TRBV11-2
CASSLEAVGDTQYF
TGTGCCAGCAGCTTAGAAGCGGTCGGAGATACGCAGTATTTT
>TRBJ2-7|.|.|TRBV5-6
CASSASTRPYYEQYF
TGTGCCAGCAGCGCCTCGACAAGGCCATATTACGAGCAGTACTTC
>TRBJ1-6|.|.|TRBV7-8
CASSLGTASSYNSPLHF
TGTGCCAGCAGCTTAGGCACAGCGAGCTCCTATAATTCACCCCTCCACTTT
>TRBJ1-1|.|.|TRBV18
CASSLGHSGGTEAFF
TGTGCCAGCTCACTGGGACATTCGGGAGGCACTGAAGCTTTCTTT
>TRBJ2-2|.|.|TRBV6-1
CASRLAEGTGELFF
TGTGCCAGCAGACTAGCTGAAGGCACCGGGGAGCTGTTTTTT
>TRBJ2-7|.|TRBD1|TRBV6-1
CASSEEALGQGAYEQYF
TGTGCCAGCAGTGAAGAAGCATTAGGACAGGGGGCCTACGAGCAGTACTTC
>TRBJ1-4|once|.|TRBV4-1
CASSQSRVFATNEKLFF
TGCGCCAGCAGCCAAAGCAGGGTCTTCGCAACTAATGAAAAACTGTTTTTT
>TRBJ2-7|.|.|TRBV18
CASSAPPTGQDFSGLTYEQYF
TGTGCCAGCTCAGCCCCCCCCACGGGACAAGACTTTAGCGGGCTGACCTACGAGCAGTACTTC
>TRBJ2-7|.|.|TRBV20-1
CSARREGEQYF
TGCAGTGCTAGAAGGGAAGGCGAGCAGTACTTC
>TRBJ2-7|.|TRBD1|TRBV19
CASRGTVSYEQYF
TGTGCCAGTAGGGGGACAGTTTCCTACGAGCAGTACTTC
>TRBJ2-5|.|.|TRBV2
CASTLEETQYF
TGTGCCAGCACTCTCGAAGAGACCCAGTACTTC
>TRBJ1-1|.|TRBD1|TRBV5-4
CASSGTGVGGRGEAEAFF
TGTGCCAGCAGTGGGACAGGGGTAGGAGGTCGCGGTGAGGCTGAAGCTTTCTTT
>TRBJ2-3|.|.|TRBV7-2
CASSRAPVGTDTQYF
TGTGCCAGCAGCCGGGCCCCGGTGGGCACAGATACGCAGTATTTT
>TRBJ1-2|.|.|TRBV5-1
CASSLSGGLLGYTF
TGCGCCAGCAGCTTGTCCGGGGGGCTGCTCGGCTACACCTTC
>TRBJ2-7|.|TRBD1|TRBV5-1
CASNPPGQTYEQYF
TGCGCCAGCAATCCGCCGGGACAGACTTACGAGCAGTACTTC
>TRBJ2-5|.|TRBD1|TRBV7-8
CASSLGQEETQYF
TGTGCCAGCAGCTTGGGACAGGAAGAGACCCAGTACTTC
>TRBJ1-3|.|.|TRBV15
CATSRSDRPYGNTIYF
TGTGCCACCAGCAGATCAGACAGGCCCTATGGAAACACCATATATTTT